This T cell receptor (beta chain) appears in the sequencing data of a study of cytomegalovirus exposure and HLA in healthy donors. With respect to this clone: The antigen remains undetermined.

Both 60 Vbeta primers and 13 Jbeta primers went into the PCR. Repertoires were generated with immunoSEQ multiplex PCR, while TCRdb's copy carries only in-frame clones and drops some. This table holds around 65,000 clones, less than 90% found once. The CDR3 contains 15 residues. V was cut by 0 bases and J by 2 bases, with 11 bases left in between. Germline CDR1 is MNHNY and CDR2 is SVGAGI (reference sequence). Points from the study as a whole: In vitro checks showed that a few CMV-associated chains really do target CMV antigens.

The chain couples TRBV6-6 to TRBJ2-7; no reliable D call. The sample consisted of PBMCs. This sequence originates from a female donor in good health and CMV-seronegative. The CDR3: CASSYSSERAYEQYF. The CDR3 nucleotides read TGTGCCAGCAGTTACTCGTCCGAGAGAGCCTACGAGCAGTACTTC.